Below are 10 T cell receptor beta chains sequenced from a single sample in a study of CD8+CD57+ T cells in acquired aplastic anemia. Researchers used genomic DNA as the template to profile TCR beta VDJ and CDR3. Each CDR3 protein gets one entry after TCRdb re-called the reads with MiXCR. The sample carries about 220,000 distinct CDR3 sequences, 34% recorded once. Source material: sorted CD4+, CD8+, or CD8+CD57+ T cells (not recorded which) from PBMCs. These receptors were taken from a human donor in good health, serving as a control.

This clonotype was seen many times. The CDR3 sequence: CASSHGQGETQYF. The CDR3, as DNA: TGTGCCAGCAGCCATGGACAGGGTGAGACCCAGTACTTC. This chain joins TRBV7-9 and TRBJ2-5; 8 nucleotides line up with TRBD1. J lost 5 bases, V lost 5 bases, and 4 bases had no gene match. The CDR3 length is 13 residues. The germline V gene encodes CDR1 SEHNR and CDR2 FQNEAQ (reference sequence).

The sample holds a few counts of this clonotype. V and J are TRBV11-2 and TRBJ1-5; 9 bases are a match to TRBD1. CDR1 is SGHAT and CDR2 is FQNNGV in the germline V gene. The J segment lost 4 bases and the V segment lost 0 bases, leaving 7 bases of the junction unmatched. The CDR3 covers 17 residues. DNA for the CDR3: TGTGCCAGCAGCTTAGATGGCTCGGGACAGGGAAATCAGCCCCAGCATTTT. It specifies CASSLDGSGQGNQPQHF. The whole variable domain, remainder taken from reference TRBV11-2 and TRBJ1-5, is EAGVAQSPRYKIIEKRQSVAFWCNPISGHATLYWYQQILGQGPKLLIQFQNNGVVDDSQLPKDRFSAERLKGVDSTLKIQPAKLEDSAVYLCASSLDGSGQGNQPQHFGDGTRLSIL.

This clonotype was recorded a few times. The chain links TRBV2 to TRBJ1-6; D is perhaps TRBD1 (5 bases). Trimming shortened V by 4 bases and J by 2 bases, and 9 bases separated the two germline ends. There are 15 residues in the CDR3. Germline V gene data show CDR1 as SNHLY and CDR2 as FYNNEI. CDR3 loop: CASSARGTYNSPLHF. The DNA of the CDR3 is TGTGCCAGCAGTGCCCGGGGGACCTATAATTCACCCCTCCACTTT.

In regard to this clonotype: A much larger clone is a single base away; this may be a read error. The CDR3 spells CSAIDWTSGDNERFF. As DNA, the CDR3 is TGCAGTGCTATTGACTGGACTAGCGGAGACAATGAGCGGTTCTTC. The chain links TRBV20-1 to TRBJ2-1; 10 positions agree with TRBD2. CDR1 and CDR2 (germline): DFQATT, SNEGSKA (reference sequence). The CDR3 has 15 amino acids.

This clonotype was seen a few times. V is TRBV20-1 and J is TRBJ1-5; 7 nucleotides align to TRBD1. The germline V gene encodes CDR1 DFQATT and CDR2 SNEGSKA (reference sequence). The CDR3 is 13 amino acids. V shed 5 bases and J 4 bases; nucleotides not matched to a gene: 5. In DNA, the CDR3 is TGCAGTGCTCTCCCAGGGGGTAATCAGCCCCAGCATTTT. Residues: CSALPGGNQPQHF.

This clonotype turned up a few times. The chain recombines TRBV15 with TRBJ2-7; TRBD2 aligns across 8 bases. Per the germline V gene, CDR1 is LNHNV and CDR2 is YYDKDF (reference sequence). The V segment lost 1 base and the J segment 2 bases; nucleotides outside the gene matches: 10. This CDR3 contains 17 residues. The CDR3 here is CATSRAGREAPTYEQYF. Written as DNA, the CDR3 is TGTGCCACCAGCAGAGCGGGGCGGGAGGCCCCTACCTACGAGCAGTACTTC. Together with reference TRBV15 and TRBJ2-7, the CDR3 gives the full variable domain: DAMVIQNPRYQVTQFGKPVTLSCSQTLNHNVMYWYQQKSSQAPKLLFHYYDKDFNNEADTPDNFQSRRPNTSFCFLDIRSPGLGDTAMYLCATSRAGREAPTYEQYFGPGTRLTVT.

The gene calls are TRBV11-2 and TRBJ2-1; 13 bases agree with TRBD2. After removal of 4 bases from V and 9 bases from J, the junction contained 9 bases not matched to a gene. CDR1 is SGHAT and CDR2 is FQNNGV in the germline V gene. This CDR3 is 16 amino acids long. The CDR3 loop reads CASSSTLAGGPVEQFF. In DNA form, the CDR3 reads TGTGCCAGCAGCTCTACACTAGCGGGAGGGCCGGTTGAGCAGTTCTTC.

The CDR3 nucleotides read TGTGCCAGCAGCTTCAGAAGCGCCGGGACAGGGGAACGTGGCTACACCTTC. It codes for CASSFRSAGTGERGYTF. This sequence joins TRBV11-2 and TRBJ1-2; 10 bases line up with TRBD1. V shed 3 bases, J shed 7 bases, and the junction held 14 bases outside the gene matches. The CDR3 is 17 residues long. Germline values: CDR1 SGHAT, CDR2 FQNNGV.

This clonotype was seen repeatedly, ten times or more. The chain carries TRBV20-1 and TRBJ2-5; 9 bases align to TRBD2. The junction had 5 bases not matched to a gene; V was cut back by 3 bases and J by 3 bases. Germline V gene sequence: CDR1 DFQATT, CDR2 SNEGSKA (reference sequence). The CDR3 sequence is 14 residues long. The CDR3 is CSARRAGGKETQYF. In DNA, the CDR3 is TGCAGTGCTAGGCGGGCGGGGGGGAAAGAGACCCAGTACTTC.

This clonotype was found many times. The rearrangement joins TRBV19 to TRBJ2-7; 7 nucleotides match TRBD1. The CDR3 runs 13 residues. V trimming: 4 bases; J trimming: 6 bases; junction bases outside the gene matches: 6. Germline loops: CDR1 LNHDA, CDR2 SQIVND (reference sequence). CDR3 nucleotide sequence: TGTGCCAGTAGTAAAGACAGGGAACGCGAGCAGTACTTC. Its translation: CASSKDREREQYF.